The 11 T cell receptor beta chains below were found in one sample sequenced in a study of a mutant IDH1 vaccine in newly diagnosed glioma. Some clones are missing from TCRdb's copy, which holds only in-frame ones; the method was immunoSEQ multiplex PCR. The table has about 30,000 clones, over 70% seen once. Time point reported: baseline, week 1 (first vaccination visit). As for treatment: pre-vaccination baseline after standard-of-care therapy. The sample here was PBMCs, taken from a glioma patient treated with radiotherapy, temozolomide or both. Every receptor here comes from a man younger than 45 with glioma.

The CDR3 region is CASSLEVAGNTGELFF. The CDR3 bases are TGCGCCAGCAGCTTGGAGGTGGCAGGAAACACCGGGGAGCTGTTTTTT. The rearrangement uses TRBV5-1 and TRBJ2-2, with no clear D. Trimming took 0 bases from V and 2 from J, leaving 11 bases between them. Germline CDR1 is SGHRS and CDR2 is YFSETQ. This CDR3 comprises 16 residues.

This clone has a single count. The rearrangement joins TRBV6-1 to TRBJ1-4; possibly TRBD1 for D (6 bases). The V end lost 3 bases, the J end lost 7 bases, and 15 bases lay between the germline ends. CDR3 size: 15 residues. The V gene's germline CDR1 is MNHNS and CDR2 SASEGT. CDR3 amino acids: CASSERRGFGEKLFF. CDR3 bases: TGTGCCAGCAGTGAGAGAAGGGGGTTTGGTGAAAAACTGTTTTTT.

This rearrangement joins TRBV7-9 to TRBJ1-2; 7 bases fit TRBD1. Germline V CDR1 and CDR2: SEHNR, FQNEAQ (reference sequence). The J segment lost 0 bases and the V segment lost 8 bases, leaving 6 bases of the junction unmatched. This CDR3 has 14 residues. CDR3 coding DNA: TGTGCCAGCGATACCGGGACAGCTAACTATGGCTACACCTTC. This encodes CASDTGTANYGYTF.

The chain is built from TRBV5-1 and TRBJ2-3; D possibly corresponds to TRBD1 (6 bases). The germline gives CDR1 SGHRS, CDR2 YFSETQ. Trimming pared 4 bases from V and 4 bases from J, leaving 16 bases between. There are 15 residues in the CDR3. The DNA of the CDR3 is TGCGCCAGCAGCCCCGGACAGCACGAGGCAGATACGCAGTATTTT. Its translation: CASSPGQHEADTQYF.

The genes are TRBV2 and TRBJ1-2; 7 bases agree with TRBD1. The J segment lost 8 bases and the V segment lost 5 bases, leaving 8 bases of the junction unmatched. There are 13 residues in the CDR3. The germline V gene has CDR1 SNHLY and CDR2 FYNNEI. CDR3: CASSPGRGGGYTF. The CDR3 nucleotides read TGTGCCAGCAGTCCGGGACGAGGGGGCGGCTACACCTTC.

The gene calls are TRBV14 and TRBJ2-1; D gene uncertain. Trimming removed 1 base at V and 5 bases at J, with 6 bases between. The V gene's germline CDR1 is SGHDN and CDR2 FVKESK. This CDR3 is 13 amino acids long. CDR3 coding DNA: TGTGCCAGCAGCCAAGGCAGGAACAATGAGCAGTTCTTC. This codes for CASSQGRNNEQFF.

This chain connects TRBV10-2 to TRBJ1-5, with a possible D match to TRBD1 (6 bases). The length of the CDR3 is 16 residues. Germline V lookup: CDR1 WSHSY, CDR2 SAAADI. V was cut by 6 bases and J by 2 bases, with 17 bases left in between. In DNA form, the CDR3 reads TGCGCCAGCAGCGAGAGGAGGGGGGCTGGCAATCAGCCCCAGCATTTT. It yields the protein CASSERRGAGNQPQHF.

The CDR3 sequence is CASSQVVGGGASSEQFF. The CDR3 DNA follows: TGTGCCAGCAGCCAAGTTGTTGGCGGGGGGGCCTCGAGTGAGCAGTTCTTC. V gene TRBV14 combines with J gene TRBJ2-1; 9 nucleotides line up with TRBD2. The trim removed 1 base at V and 9 bases at J, leaving 13 bases unmatched. The CDR3 loop spans 17 amino acids. Looked up from germline, CDR1 is SGHDN and CDR2 is FVKESK.

The chain is built from TRBV4-1 and TRBJ1-4; D call uncertain. The CDR3 spans 15 residues. The V end was cut by 6 bases, the J end by 0 bases, with 11 bases between. From germline, CDR1 is MGHRA and CDR2 YSYEKL. The CDR3 nucleotides are TGCGCCAGCAGTCGCCCGACTGCAACTAATGAAAAACTGTTTTTT. Its translation is CASSRPTATNEKLFF.

V is TRBV21-1 and J is TRBJ1-3. TRBV21-1 is noted as a pseudogene. CDR3 size: 16 residues. The CDR3 sequence: CASSHLCGFSGNTIYF. CDR3 bases: TGTGCCAGCAGCCACCTGTGTGGGTTCTCTGGAAACACCATATATTTT.

The V call is TRBV6-6, the J call TRBJ1-5, with D maybe TRBD1 (6 bases). Trimming removed 6 bases from V and 4 bases from J, with 10 bases in between. Germline values: CDR1 MNHNY, CDR2 SVGAGI (reference sequence). CDR3 length: 13 residues. This chain's CDR3 is CASSMDRNQPQHF. The DNA of the CDR3 is TGTGCCAGCAGCATGGACAGAAATCAGCCCCAGCATTTT.